This TCR beta chain originates from a study of blood T cell repertoires in COVID-19. Study overall: COVID-19 samples from acute and convalescent phases originated in the United States, Italy and Spain. PBMCs, B-cell-depleted T cells, or T cells were the source of the cDNA or gDNA that made up the material.

Per the original data handling: Estimation of nucleated cell counts relied on the amplification of reference gene primers. Profiled with immunoSEQ multiplex PCR; TCRdb holds only in-frame clones, not every one. V and J calls and clone size follow that table, whereas D and trimming were derived from the DNA. Here the sample spans 45,000 to 65,000 clones, around 80% being singletons. Trimming took 0 bases from V and 2 from J, leaving 12 bases between them. The length of the CDR3 is 16 residues. Germline loops: CDR1 SGHKS, CDR2 YYEKEE (reference sequence). Only one count was recorded for this clone. Material: peripheral blood. The sequence came from a man aged 35-49 years with acute or convalescent COVID-19. V gene TRBV5-5 combines with J gene TRBJ1-3; a possible D gene is TRBD1 (6 bases). In nucleotides, the CDR3 is TGTGCCAGCAGCTTGGATTTTTGGACAGCTGGAAACACCATATATTTT. Translating gives CASSLDFWTAGNTIYF.